Following are 22 T cell receptor beta chains from one sample sequenced in a study of blood T cells in healthy people across ages. Combining a sample-barcoded 5' primer with a J-beta primer mix, a second PCR ran for roughly 7 to 12 cycles. TCRdb called the 5' RACE reads again in MiXCR, with one record for every CDR3 protein. Among 1.8 million or so distinct CDR3 sequences listed, approximately 40% were seen once. The sample consisted of blood. The source is a human donor in good health.

This clonotype showed up just a few times. The rearrangement links TRBV9 to TRBJ2-7; D possibly corresponds to TRBD1 (6 bases). The germline V gene has CDR1 SGDLS and CDR2 YYNGEE. The CDR3 extends over 16 amino acids. V gave up 5 bases and J gave up 5 bases, with 23 bases separating them. The CDR3 protein is CASSEAPWTEWDEQYF. Written as DNA, the CDR3 is TGTGCCAGCAGTGAAGCCCCTTGGACAGAGTGGGACGAGCAGTACTTC.

As concerns this clonotype: The junction departs from the called germline gene at one end, perhaps through a read error. The genes are TRBV5-6 and TRBJ2-1; D possibly corresponds to TRBD1 (6 bases). The CDR3 has 15 amino acids. Germline loops: CDR1 SGHDT, CDR2 YYEEEE. DNA for the CDR3: TGTGCCAGCAGCTTCGGACAGCGACTCTACAATAAGCAGTTCTTC. This encodes CASSFGQRLYNKQFF.

This clonotype has more than one count but fewer than ten. The rearrangement joins TRBV20-1 to TRBJ2-5; tentative D call: TRBD1 (5 bases). The germline V gene encodes CDR1 DFQATT and CDR2 SNEGSKA (reference sequence). V was trimmed by 0 bases and J by 3 bases, leaving 17 bases between them. This CDR3 comprises 16 residues. The CDR3: CSARDYTRRAKETQYF. In nucleotides, the CDR3 is TGCAGTGCTAGAGATTACACCCGCAGGGCAAAAGAGACCCAGTACTTC.

This clonotype came up once. An end of the junction differs from the germline gene, which may be a read error. The genes are TRBV2 and TRBJ1-2, with D possibly matching TRBD1 (5 bases). CDR3 length: 15 residues. Germline loops: CDR1 SNHLY, CDR2 FYNNEI. This CDR3 is CASSTRQMSNYGCTF. In DNA form, the CDR3 reads TGTGCCAGCAGTACCAGACAGATGTCTAACTATGGCTGCACCTTC.

A remark on this clonotype: This could be a read error, since a much larger clone is one nucleotide away. The rearrangement uses TRBV24-1 and TRBJ2-3, with 7 bases that match TRBD1. CDR1 and CDR2 from the germline V gene are KGHDR and SFDVKD. This CDR3 has 15 residues. Trimming took 2 bases from V and 2 from J; bases not matched to a gene: 3. CDR3 loop: CATSDWGTDTDTQYF. The CDR3 nucleotides are TGTGCCACCAGTGATTGGGGGACAGACACAGATACGCAGTATTTT.

This clonotype turned up a few times. This chain joins TRBV10-3 and TRBJ2-5; D is tentatively TRBD1 or TRBD2 (5 bases each). CDR1 and CDR2 from the germline V gene are ENHRY and SYGVKD. Trimming removed 6 bases from V and 5 bases from J, with 10 bases in between. The CDR3 length is 12 residues. The CDR3 loop reads CAIRGREETQYF. Written as DNA, the CDR3 is TGTGCCATCAGAGGCAGGGAGGAGACCCAGTACTTC.

The rearrangement links TRBV28 to TRBJ1-6; D gene uncertain. The CDR3 consists of 13 residues. V was cut by 3 bases and J by 12 bases, with 12 bases left in between. Germline V lookup: CDR1 MDHEN, CDR2 SYDVKM. CDR3 in DNA: TGTGCCAGCAGTTTTAATCTGGAGGGACCCCTCCACTTT. As protein: CASSFNLEGPLHF. Drawing the rest from reference TRBV28 and TRBJ1-6, the complete variable domain is DVKVTQSSRYLVKRTGEKVFLECVQDMDHENMFWYRQDPGLGLRLIYFSYDVKMKEKGDIPEGYSVSREKKERFSLILESASTNQTSMYLCASSFNLEGPLHFGNGTRLTVT.

In its sample, this clonotype was seen once. The rearrangement joins TRBV4-3 to TRBJ2-6, with D perhaps matching TRBD1 (7 bases). V was cut by 3 bases and J by 4 bases, with 13 bases left in between. The length of the CDR3 is 16 residues. Germline V lookup: CDR1 LGHNA, CDR2 YSLEER. The chain's CDR3 is CASSQGGQSGANVLTF. The CDR3 DNA follows: TGCGCCAGCAGCCAGGGGGGACAGTCGGGGGCCAACGTCCTGACTTTC.

The J gene is TRBJ2-5, the V gene TRBV20-1; tentative D call: TRBD1 (6 bases). The germline V gene encodes CDR1 DFQATT and CDR2 SNEGSKA (reference sequence). V lost 3 bases and J lost 3, with 20 bases in between. The CDR3 has 16 residues. The CDR3 coding sequence is TGCAGTGCTAGCCAATTTGTTAGCGAGGGGGAAGAGACCCAGTACTTC. Its translation: CSASQFVSEGEETQYF.

This chain joins TRBV4-3 and TRBJ1-2, with unresolved D. V was pared by 0 bases and J by 4 bases, with 15 bases between. The CDR3 is 16 residues long. CDR1 and CDR2 (germline): LGHNA, YSLEER. The CDR3 region is CASSQDEGALLYGYTF. The DNA for the CDR3 is TGCGCCAGCAGCCAAGATGAAGGAGCCCTACTCTATGGCTACACCTTC.

This clonotype turned up a few times. The chain uses TRBV7-2 and TRBJ1-2; 8 bases are shared with TRBD1. The CDR3 is 14 amino acids. The J segment lost 6 bases and the V segment lost 3 bases, leaving 6 bases of the junction unmatched. Looked up from germline, CDR1 is SGHTA and CDR2 is FQGNSA. The CDR3 nucleotides are TGTGCCAGCAGCTTTCCGACAGGGGTAAATGGCTACACCTTC. It codes for CASSFPTGVNGYTF.

The chain combines TRBV20-1 with TRBJ2-1; D unclear. This CDR3 is 10 amino acids long. Germline CDR1 DFQATT, CDR2 SNEGSKA (reference sequence). V lost 8 bases and J lost 7, with 9 bases in between. The CDR3 is CSPGRNEQFF. CDR3 DNA sequence: TGCAGTCCGGGCAGGAATGAGCAGTTCTTC.

There are a few counts of this clonotype. In DNA, the CDR3 is TGTGCCACCAGCAGAGATCATCTAGATACGCAGTATTTT. Its translation: CATSRDHLDTQYF. V gene TRBV15 combines with J gene TRBJ2-3, with unresolved D. Germline V CDR1 and CDR2: LNHNV, YYDKDF (reference sequence). With 0 bases removed from V and 5 bases from J, the gap between germline ends came to 6 bases. The length of the CDR3 is 13 residues.

The chain is built from TRBV6-2 or TRBV6-3 and TRBJ2-5, with no clear D. Germline lookup yields CDR1 MNHEY and CDR2 SVGEGT. V was trimmed by 8 bases and J by 5 bases, leaving 15 bases between them. This CDR3 comprises 13 residues. The CDR3 sequence: CASGMLLRETQYF. The CDR3 DNA follows: TGTGCCAGCGGTATGCTACTCAGGGAGACCCAGTACTTC.

This clonotype was seen more than once but under ten times. This chain links TRBV2 with TRBJ2-3; no clear D gene. CDR3 length equals 13 residues. Germline V gives CDR1 SNHLY, CDR2 FYNNEI. The germline V and J ends were trimmed by 3 bases and 6 bases, with 10 bases remaining between them. The CDR3 here is CASSDRQYDTQYF. The CDR3 DNA follows: TGTGCCAGCAGTGACCGCCAGTACGATACGCAGTATTTT. The whole variable domain, remainder taken from reference TRBV2 and TRBJ2-3, is EPEVTQTPSHQVTQMGQEVILRCVPISNHLYFYWYRQILGQKVEFLVSFYNNEISEKSEIFDDQFSVERPDGSNFTLKIRSTKLEDSAMYFCASSDRQYDTQYFGPGTRLTVL.

This chain uses TRBV6-5 with TRBJ2-1; the D gene is possibly TRBD1 (5 bases). V dropped 6 bases and J dropped 3 bases, with 12 bases sitting between them. In germline, CDR1 is MNHEY, CDR2 SVGAGI. The CDR3 covers 14 residues. The CDR3 DNA sequence: TGTGCCAGCAGGCTCAGGGCGAGCTACAATGAGCAGTTCTTC. Translation gives CASRLRASYNEQFF.

V gene TRBV29-1 combines with J gene TRBJ2-7; D unclear. Germline values: CDR1 SQVTM, CDR2 ANQGSEA. This CDR3 has 12 amino acids. Between the trimmed V and J ends, which lost 2 bases and 6 bases, there was a span of 11 bases. This CDR3 reads CSVEIHFGEQYF. The DNA for the CDR3 is TGCAGCGTTGAAATCCATTTCGGCGAGCAGTACTTC.

The genes are TRBV30 and TRBJ1-1; the D gene is possibly TRBD1 (6 bases). Germline CDR1 GTSNPN, CDR2 SVGIG (reference sequence). The V end lost 2 bases, the J end lost 3 bases, and 13 bases lay between the germline ends. The CDR3 spans 14 residues. The CDR3 sequence is CAWSILGGHTEAFF. DNA of the CDR3: TGTGCCTGGAGTATCTTGGGGGGCCACACTGAAGCTTTCTTT.

This clonotype was observed a few times. This chain connects TRBV4-1 to TRBJ2-7, with D tentatively TRBD1 or TRBD2 (5 bases each). V was clipped by 3 bases and J by 3 bases, with 15 bases between them. Germline-derived CDR1 and CDR2 are MGHRA and YSYEKL. The CDR3 has 15 residues. The CDR3 reads CASSQVVGENYEQYF. CDR3 DNA sequence: TGCGCCAGCAGCCAGGTAGTGGGGGAGAACTACGAGCAGTACTTC.

The J gene is TRBJ2-1, the V gene TRBV6-2 or TRBV6-3; no clear D. This CDR3 is 15 amino acids long. CDR1 is MNHEY and CDR2 is SVGEGT in the germline V gene. V shed 2 bases and J shed 8 bases, with 16 bases lying between them. The CDR3 reads CASSYRIQVGDEQFF. The DNA of the CDR3 is TGTGCCAGCAGTTACAGGATTCAGGTTGGGGATGAGCAGTTCTTC.

CDR3 protein: CAISESPWTEAFF. CDR3 DNA sequence: TGTGCCATCAGTGAGTCCCCCTGGACTGAAGCTTTCTTT. The J gene is TRBJ1-1, the V gene TRBV10-3; D gene ambiguous. This CDR3 is 13 amino acids long. Looked up from germline, CDR1 is ENHRY and CDR2 is SYGVKD. V lost 0 bases, J lost 5 bases, and 7 bases lay in between.

A few counts support this clonotype. The chain has TRBV5-6 and TRBJ2-7, with D possibly TRBD1 on 5 matching bases. The V end lost 2 bases, the J end lost 3 bases, and 12 bases lay between the germline ends. The CDR3 length is 14 residues. Germline V gene lookup returns CDR1 SGHDT and CDR2 YYEEEE. The CDR3 DNA sequence: TGTGCCAGCAGCTTTTCAGGGATAGTCTACGAGCAGTACTTC. Translation: CASSFSGIVYEQYF.